Below, 2 T cell receptor beta chains from the same sample are listed, as sequenced in a study of T cells in Graves' hyperthyroidism and ophthalmopathy. RNA transcripts were the template for amplifying TCR beta CDR3 regions. The HTBI primer set was used in a first-round RT-PCR of the TCR CDR3. Each CDR3 protein gets one entry after TCRdb re-called the multiplex PCR reads with MiXCR. In the table there are 300,000 to 450,000 distinct CDR3 sequences, around 25% of which are singletons. The sequenced sample consisted of blood. These receptors were collected from a man in his fifties with Graves' hyperthyroidism.

This chain uses TRBV20-1 with TRBJ2-2, with D tentatively TRBD2 (6 bases). V gave up 5 bases and J gave up 6 bases, with 16 bases separating them. Germline assignment: CDR1 DFQATT and CDR2 SNEGSKA (reference sequence). This CDR3 contains 14 residues. CDR3 nucleotide sequence: TGCAGTGCTGGGATGGGGGGAAAGCCCGGGGAGCTGTTTTTT. Protein product: CSAGMGGKPGELFF.

The chain combines TRBV20-1 with TRBJ1-2, with D perhaps TRBD1 (5 bases). The V gene lost 6 bases and the J gene lost 3 bases, with 14 bases spanning the gap. Looked up from germline, CDR1 is DFQATT and CDR2 is SNEGSKA (reference sequence). This CDR3 has 13 amino acids. In DNA form, the CDR3 reads TGCAGTGCCCCACGGGGCGTCGACTATGGCTACACCTTC. Protein sequence: CSAPRGVDYGYTF.